This T cell receptor beta chain was sequenced for a study of blood T cell repertoires in COVID-19. Whole-study context: Researchers got acute and convalescent COVID-19 samples from the United States, Italy and Spain. PBMCs, B-cell-depleted T cells, or T cells were the source of the cDNA or gDNA that made up the material.

The germline CDR1 and CDR2 sequences are MNHEY and SVGAGI. The ends were cut back, 6 bases at V and 8 bases at J, with 16 bases in the middle. This CDR3 region has 13 residues. This clone appeared once. Per the authors' pipeline: Amplification of reference gene primers was used by the study to estimate nucleated cell counts. Clones were read by immunoSEQ multiplex PCR, and TCRdb kept only the in-frame ones, dropping some. Clonal size and the V and J genes are those of that table, whereas D and trimming came from the DNA. The sample contains roughly 190,000 clones, 75% to 90% of which appear only once.

The sample consisted of peripheral blood. This chain connects TRBV6-5 to TRBJ1-2, with a weak D call TRBD1 (5 bases). This receptor was obtained from a man between 25 and 39 years old with acute or convalescent COVID-19. This chain's CDR3 is CASRIPGVPGYTF. The CDR3 region has the DNA TGTGCCAGCAGAATACCGGGGGTACCCGGCTACACCTTC.